Shown below are 16 T cell receptor beta chains from a single sample sequenced in a study of CD8 T cells in ankylosing spondylitis. Via MiXCR, TCRdb re-called the 5' RACE reads, giving one row per CDR3 protein. The sample consists of 150,000 or so distinct CDR3 sequences, roughly a third of them appearing once. Sequencing was done on a sample of synovial fluid, either unsorted or a sorted T cell fraction (not recorded which). These TCRs come from a male donor with ankylosing spondylitis.

This clonotype has only a few counts. The chain couples TRBV4-3 to TRBJ2-7; perhaps TRBD1 as D (6 bases). The germline V gene encodes CDR1 LGHNA and CDR2 YSLEER. Between the trimmed V and J ends, which lost 2 bases and 6 bases, there was a span of 11 bases. The CDR3 runs 13 residues. The CDR3 spells CASSQQTGSEQYF. In DNA, the CDR3 is TGCGCCAGCAGCCAACAGACAGGCAGCGAGCAGTACTTC.

The V gene is TRBV11-2, the J gene TRBJ1-5; D is ambiguous. The CDR3 totals 14 residues. Germline-derived CDR1 and CDR2 are SGHAT and FQNNGV. V lost 1 base, J lost 6 bases, and 10 bases lay in between. The CDR3 nucleotides read TGTGCCAGCAGCTTAGCGTCAGGAGGTCAGCCCCAGCATTTT. This translates into CASSLASGGQPQHF.

This clonotype was counted a few times. J is TRBJ2-5 and V is TRBV6-1; 9 positions agree with TRBD1. Germline CDR1 MNHNS, CDR2 SASEGT. The CDR3 consists of 15 residues. J was trimmed by 4 bases and V by 5 bases; bases with no gene match: 8. CDR3 sequence (DNA): TGTGCCAGCAGTATCCAACAGGGGGCAAGAGAGACCCAGTACTTC. Its translation is CASSIQQGARETQYF.

The V and J genes are TRBV11-2 and TRBJ1-2; 8 bases agree with TRBD1. The V and J ends lost 1 base and 7 bases, in that order; junction bases with no gene match: 8. CDR1 is SGHAT and CDR2 is FQNNGV in the germline V gene. The CDR3 loop spans 15 amino acids. The chain's CDR3 is CASSLVVTGVGGYTF. The CDR3 DNA sequence: TGTGCCAGCAGCTTAGTCGTGACAGGGGTTGGTGGCTACACCTTC.

The chain couples TRBV4-1 to TRBJ2-2; TRBD2 matches at 9 bases. Trimming cost V 1 base and J 7 bases; bases outside gene matches: 7. This CDR3 contains 16 residues. Germline CDR1 and CDR2: MGHRA and YSYEKL. The CDR3 reads CASSQASGARDGELFF. CDR3 DNA sequence: TGCGCCAGCAGCCAAGCTAGCGGGGCCCGGGACGGGGAGCTGTTTTTT.

Only a few counts were recorded for this clonotype. The chain has TRBV5-1 and TRBJ2-7; maybe TRBD1 (5 bases). The CDR3 extends over 14 amino acids. Looked up from germline, CDR1 is SGHRS and CDR2 is YFSETQ. Deletions cut 7 bases from V and 3 bases from J, with 17 bases between. The CDR3: CASRLAGNLYEQYF. CDR3 DNA: TGCGCCAGCCGTTTGGCAGGGAATCTCTACGAGCAGTACTTC.

This chain connects TRBV25-1 to TRBJ1-1; maybe TRBD1 (5 bases). The CDR3 length is 14 residues. Germline V lookup: CDR1 MGHDK, CDR2 SYGVNS. V was clipped by 4 bases and J by 5 bases, with 14 bases between them. DNA of the CDR3: TGTGCCAGCAGTGGTAACGGGGGACGAACTGAAGCTTTCTTT. This gives the protein CASSGNGGRTEAFF.

This chain connects TRBV7-2 to TRBJ2-7; maybe TRBD2 (6 bases). The V gene lost 3 bases and the J gene lost 6 bases, with 12 bases spanning the gap. This CDR3 has 13 residues. The germline CDR1 and CDR2 sequences are SGHTA and FQGNSA. CDR3: CASSFPGEVEQYF. For the CDR3, the DNA is TGTGCCAGCAGCTTTCCGGGGGAGGTCGAGCAGTACTTC.

The genes are TRBV10-3 and TRBJ2-3; maybe TRBD2 (7 bases). Per germline, CDR1 ENHRY and CDR2 SYGVKD. Trimming pared 6 bases from V and 2 bases from J, leaving 15 bases between. The CDR3 is 15 amino acids. Here the CDR3 reads CAIRGGPLSTDTQYF. Written as DNA, the CDR3 is TGTGCCATCAGGGGGGGGCCCCTTTCCACAGATACGCAGTATTTT.

The chain is built from TRBV11-3 and TRBJ2-1, with 9 bases that match TRBD2. The CDR3 length is 15 residues. With 5 bases clipped from V and 7 bases from J, the junction kept 9 bases outside the gene matches. The V gene's germline CDR1 is SGHNT and CDR2 YENEEA. As DNA, the CDR3 is TGTGCCAGCAGCCACCGCGGGGGGGCCTCTAATGAGCAGTTCTTC. Protein sequence: CASSHRGGASNEQFF.

This clonotype was seen a single time. A much larger clone lies one base from this, so it may be a read error. The chain uses TRBV7-8 and TRBJ2-1; maybe TRBD2 (7 bases). Germline V gives CDR1 SGHVS, CDR2 FQNEAQ. V gave up 5 bases and J gave up 0 bases, with 11 bases separating them. The CDR3 is made up of 15 amino acids. The CDR3 here is CASSGGGPSYNEQFF. CDR3 bases: TGTGCCAGCAGCGGCGGGGGCCCCTCCTACAATGAGCAGTTCTTC.

The V and J genes are TRBV30 and TRBJ2-7, with D unclear. The CDR3 is 10 residues long. The germline V gene has CDR1 GTSNPN and CDR2 SVGIG (reference sequence). V gave up 5 bases and J gave up 5 bases, with 7 bases separating them. Written as DNA, the CDR3 is TGTGCCTGGGGACGACACGAGCAGTACTTC. It codes for CAWGRHEQYF.

J is TRBJ1-3 and V is TRBV4-1, with a tentative D call TRBD1 (5 bases). CDR3 length equals 19 residues. CDR1 is MGHRA, CDR2 YSYEKL, per germline. The V end lost 4 bases, the J end lost 0 bases, and 22 bases lay between the germline ends. CDR3 residues: CASSRLPGGAISSGNTIYF. The CDR3 DNA follows: TGCGCCAGCAGCCGGCTACCGGGGGGAGCTATAAGCTCTGGAAACACCATATATTTT.

This clonotype was seen at least ten times. This sequence joins TRBV20-1 and TRBJ2-2; 11 bases match TRBD2. V gave up 3 bases and J gave up 6 bases; unmatched junction bases: 0. There are 13 residues in the CDR3. CDR1 is DFQATT, CDR2 SNEGSKA, per germline (reference sequence). The CDR3 sequence: CSASSGGAGELFF. The CDR3 nucleotides read TGCAGTGCTAGTAGCGGGGGGGCCGGGGAGCTGTTTTTT.

This clonotype occurred many times. V usage is TRBV12-3 or TRBV12-4 and J usage is TRBJ2-7, with 12 positions matching TRBD2. The ends lost 6 bases at V and 3 bases at J; junction bases unmatched: 6. CDR3 length: 15 amino acids. The CDR3 protein is CASSPSLAGGYEQYF. DNA of the CDR3: TGTGCCAGCAGCCCTTCACTAGCGGGAGGCTACGAGCAGTACTTC.

This clonotype has only a few counts. The V and J genes are TRBV20-1 and TRBJ1-1; D perhaps matches TRBD1 (6 bases). Trimming took off 6 bases at V and 2 bases at J, with 10 bases between the two ends. The CDR3 runs to 12 residues. Germline loops: CDR1 DFQATT, CDR2 SNEGSKA (reference sequence). The CDR3 DNA is TGCAGTGCCCCACAGGGCAACACTGAAGCTTTCTTT. Translating it yields CSAPQGNTEAFF.